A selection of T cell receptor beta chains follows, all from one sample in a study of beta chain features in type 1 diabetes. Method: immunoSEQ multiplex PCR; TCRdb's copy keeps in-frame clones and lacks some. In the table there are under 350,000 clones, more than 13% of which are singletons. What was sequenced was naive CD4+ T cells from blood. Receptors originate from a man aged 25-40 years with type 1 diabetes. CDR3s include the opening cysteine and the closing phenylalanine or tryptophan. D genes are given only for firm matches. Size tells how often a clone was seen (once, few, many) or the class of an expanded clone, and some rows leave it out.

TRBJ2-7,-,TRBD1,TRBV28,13,TGTGCCACCATAGGGGGCACGGCCTACGAGCAGTACTTC,CATIGGTAYEQYF
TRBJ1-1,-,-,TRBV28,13,TGTGCCAGCACCATGGCATCAAACACTGAAGCTTTCTTT,CASTMASNTEAFF
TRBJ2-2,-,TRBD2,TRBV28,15,TGTGCCAGTTGCGGCGGGGGGAAGTCCACCGGGGAGCTGTTTTTT,CASCGGGKSTGELFF
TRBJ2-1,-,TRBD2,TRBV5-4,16,TGTGCCAGCAGCTTGTATGTTTTGGGACTAAGCAATGAGCAGTTCTTC,CASSLYVLGLSNEQFF
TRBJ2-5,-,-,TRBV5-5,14,TGTGCCAGCAGCTCACTACAGGTCGGGTGGACCCAGTACTTC,CASSSLQVGWTQYF
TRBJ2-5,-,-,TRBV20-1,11,TGCAGTGCAGGGGAACAAGAGACCCAGTACTTC,CSAGEQETQYF
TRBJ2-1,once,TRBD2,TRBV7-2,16,TGTGCCAGCAGCTTATCGAGGGTTTTAGCGGGAGATGAGCAGTTCTTC,CASSLSRVLAGDEQFF
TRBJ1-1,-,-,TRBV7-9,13,TGTGCCAGCAGCCAAAACCGAAATGAGTGGGCTTTCTTT,CASSQNRNEWAFF
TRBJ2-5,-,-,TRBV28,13,TGTGCCAGCAGTTTACCGCAGTTTCAGACCCAGTACTTC,CASSLPQFQTQYF
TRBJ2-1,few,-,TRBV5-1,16,TGCGCCAGCAGCTTGGCGACTGGGGCCCTGGGCAATGAGCAGTTCTTC,CASSLATGALGNEQFF
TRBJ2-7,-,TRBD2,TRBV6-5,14,TGTGCCAGCAGTTACCAGCGGGAGGGGTACGAGCAGTACTTC,CASSYQREGYEQYF
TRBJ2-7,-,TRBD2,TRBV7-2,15,TGTGCCAGCAGCTTAACTAGCGGACCGACCTACGAGCAGTACTTC,CASSLTSGPTYEQYF
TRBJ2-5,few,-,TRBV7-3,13,TGTGCCAGCAGCCCTAGGCGGGGAGAGACCCAGTACTTC,CASSPRRGETQYF
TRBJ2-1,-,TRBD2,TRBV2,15,TGTGCCAGCAGTCCCCTAGCGTGGGGGGGCAATGAGCAGTTCTTC,CASSPLAWGGNEQFF
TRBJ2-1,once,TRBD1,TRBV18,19,TGTGCCAGCTCACCTCCGGTCCCGGGACAGGGTTCAATTTACAATGAGCAGTTCTTC,CASSPPVPGQGSIYNEQFF